The 21 T cell receptor beta chains below were found in one sample sequenced in a study of cytotoxic CD8 clonotypes in ibrutinib-treated CLL. Data came from immunoSEQ multiplex PCR; TCRdb stores just in-frame clones and leaves some out. The sample records 100,000 to 150,000 clones, approximately 83% being singletons. The source was PBMCs, collected after 24 months of ibrutinib treatment. Receptors originate from a human donor with chronic lymphocytic leukemia.

The gene calls are TRBV9 and TRBJ2-2; possible D gene TRBD2, 6 bases. The V end was cut by 1 base, the J end by 4 bases, with 11 bases between. Germline CDR1 SGDLS, CDR2 YYNGEE. This CDR3 spans 15 amino acids. The CDR3 coding sequence is TGTGCCAGCAGCGTACAGGGAGGTAGCACCGGGGAGCTGTTTTTT. Its protein product is CASSVQGGSTGELFF.

The V gene is TRBV10-1, the J gene TRBJ2-7; D ambiguous. The CDR3 covers 13 residues. The V end was cut by 8 bases, the J end by 4 bases, with 15 bases between. The germline gives CDR1 WNHNN, CDR2 SYGVQD (reference sequence). This CDR3 reads CASGPLRAYEQYF. The CDR3 nucleotides read TGCGCCAGCGGCCCCCTAAGGGCTTACGAGCAGTACTTC.

The genes are TRBV5-1 and TRBJ2-5; 8 bases agree with TRBD1. Per the germline V gene, CDR1 is SGHRS and CDR2 is YFSETQ. The CDR3 loop spans 13 amino acids. The junction had 3 bases not matched to a gene; V was cut back by 5 bases and J by 3 bases. CDR3 nucleotide sequence: TGCGCCAGCAGAACGGGACAGGAAGAGACCCAGTACTTC. Encoded protein: CASRTGQEETQYF.

This clone came up once. The chain has TRBV7-6 and TRBJ2-1; 7 positions match TRBD2. V lost 1 base and J lost 6; bases outside the gene matches: 6. The CDR3 runs 15 residues. From germline, CDR1 is SGHVS and CDR2 FNYEAQ. In nucleotides, the CDR3 is TGTGCCAGCAGCTTAGTGTTGGCTAGCGGCAATGAGCAGTTCTTC. This sequence encodes CASSLVLASGNEQFF. The variable domain in full, with the rest retrieved from reference TRBV7-6 and TRBJ2-1, is GAGVSQSPRYKVTKRGQDVALRCDPISGHVSLYWYRQALGQGPEFLTYFNYEAQQDKSGLPNDRFSAERPEGSISTLTIQRTEQRDSAMYRCASSLVLASGNEQFFGPGTRLTVL.

Turning to this clone: This same CDR3 is encoded by further DNA sequences in the sample. The chain employs TRBV7-8 and TRBJ2-1; D uncertain. V shed 2 bases and J shed 3 bases, with 5 bases lying between them. CDR3 size: 13 residues. Germline CDR1 reads SGHVS; CDR2 reads FQNEAQ. CDR3 in amino acids: CASSLNSYNEQFF. DNA for the CDR3: TGTGCCAGCAGCTTAAATAGCTACAATGAGCAGTTCTTC.

This chain connects TRBV4-3 to TRBJ2-3; 8 positions match TRBD2. The V gene's germline CDR1 is LGHNA and CDR2 YSLEER. Trimming removed 1 base from V and 15 bases from J; junction bases left unmatched: 15. This CDR3 comprises 15 residues. The CDR3 sequence: CASSQVDSQAGGLYF. In DNA, the CDR3 is TGCGCCAGCAGCCAAGTCGACTCTCAGGCGGGGGGCCTTTATTTT.

The genes are TRBV27 and TRBJ1-2; 8 bases match TRBD1. The trim removed 2 bases at V and 6 bases at J, leaving 8 bases unmatched. This CDR3 spans 15 amino acids. Germline CDR1 and CDR2: MNHEY and SMNVEV (reference sequence). The CDR3: CASSLGQGARHGYTF. CDR3 nucleotide sequence: TGTGCCAGCAGTTTAGGCCAGGGGGCGCGCCATGGCTACACCTTC.

The genes are TRBV28 and TRBJ2-7; the D gene is possibly TRBD1 (6 bases). Deletions cut 3 bases from V and 2 bases from J, with 17 bases between. Per the germline V gene, CDR1 is MDHEN and CDR2 is SYDVKM. The CDR3 consists of 16 residues. CDR3: CASSFLFQGSTYEQYF. DNA for the CDR3: TGTGCCAGCAGTTTCCTTTTTCAGGGGAGTACCTACGAGCAGTACTTC.

V is TRBV2 and J is TRBJ1-2; D ambiguous. Germline V lookup: CDR1 SNHLY, CDR2 FYNNEI. Trimming took off 8 bases at V and 5 bases at J, with 12 bases between the two ends. This CDR3 has 12 residues. In nucleotides, the CDR3 is TGTGCCAGCTCCCCTGGACTATATGGCTACACCTTC. It encodes CASSPGLYGYTF.

The chain combines TRBV19 with TRBJ1-2; 10 positions match TRBD1. The germline V gene encodes CDR1 LNHDA and CDR2 SQIVND (reference sequence). After removal of 3 bases from V and 8 bases from J, the junction contained 12 bases not matched to a gene. The CDR3 covers 16 residues. CDR3 sequence: CASSMRRDRGPMGYTF. In DNA, the CDR3 is TGTGCCAGTAGTATGCGACGGGACAGGGGTCCTATGGGCTACACCTTC. Using reference TRBV19 and TRBJ1-2 for the parts outside the CDR3, the full variable domain is DGGITQSPKYLFRKEGQNVTLSCEQNLNHDAMYWYRQDPGQGLRLIYYSQIVNDFQKGDIAEGYSVSREKKESFPLTVTSAQKNPTAFYLCASSMRRDRGPMGYTFGSGTRLTVV.

The chain combines TRBV30 with TRBJ2-7, with D possibly TRBD2 on 6 matching bases. This CDR3 spans 18 amino acids. Germline CDR1 and CDR2: GTSNPN and SVGIG (reference sequence). The V and J ends lost 3 bases and 2 bases respectively, with 26 bases between them. For the CDR3, the DNA is TGTGCCTGGAGCGCCGGGACGGGAGTCTTTAAAACCCCCTACGAGCAGTACTTC. Its protein is CAWSAGTGVFKTPYEQYF.

This clone has a single count. The chain is built from TRBV28 and TRBJ2-7; 7 bases line up with TRBD2. From germline, CDR1 is MDHEN and CDR2 SYDVKM. The CDR3 is 16 amino acids. V shed 7 bases, J shed 4 bases, and the junction held 16 bases outside the gene matches. CDR3 bases: TGTGCCAGCACCCCCCCCTGGGCTAGCGGAACATACGAGCAGTACTTC. This codes for CASTPPWASGTYEQYF.

The chain recombines TRBV9 with TRBJ2-6; D possibly matches TRBD1 or TRBD2 (5 bases each). CDR3 size: 14 residues. Germline CDR1 and CDR2: SGDLS and YYNGEE. V was shortened by 4 bases and J by 8 bases, with 13 bases between the two germline ends. Written as DNA, the CDR3 is TGTGCCAGCAGCAGGGACGTAGGAACCAACGTCCTGACTTTC. Amino acids: CASSRDVGTNVLTF.

V is TRBV7-9 and J is TRBJ1-2, with D unclear. CDR1 is SEHNR, CDR2 FQNEAQ, per germline (reference sequence). Trimming pared 5 bases from V and 4 bases from J, leaving 17 bases between. The CDR3 loop spans 15 amino acids. The CDR3 nucleotides are TGTGCCAGCAGCACTACGACGGCCGCTGGCTATGGCTACACCTTC. This encodes CASSTTTAAGYGYTF.

The V call is TRBV4-1, the J call TRBJ1-2; D might be TRBD1 (5 bases). The germline V and J ends were trimmed by 3 bases and 7 bases, with 12 bases remaining between them. There are 13 residues in the CDR3. Germline CDR1 is MGHRA and CDR2 is YSYEKL. DNA for the CDR3: TGCGCCAGCAGCCAGGAGTTAGGGACTGGCTACACCTTC. As protein: CASSQELGTGYTF.

The rearrangement links TRBV7-9 to TRBJ2-2; TRBD1 agrees at 7 bases. This CDR3 spans 15 amino acids. Germline V CDR1 and CDR2: SEHNR, FQNEAQ (reference sequence). With V trimmed by 7 bases and J by 0 bases, 5 bases remained unmatched. In DNA form, the CDR3 reads TGTGCCAGCACCCGGGACAGATCGAACACCGGGGAGCTGTTTTTT. Translating gives CASTRDRSNTGELFF.

In DNA, the CDR3 is TGTGCCATCAGTCCTGATGGGGGAGGGACCGGGGAGCTGTTTTTT. Its translation is CAISPDGGGTGELFF. V is TRBV10-3 and J is TRBJ2-2, with TRBD2 identical over 7 bases. This CDR3 region has 15 residues. Trimming at V came to 5 bases and at J to 5 bases, leaving 8 bases not matched to a gene. Germline CDR1 is ENHRY and CDR2 is SYGVKD.

CDR3 loop: CASSQDWASGGKETQYF. The DNA for the CDR3 is TGTGCCAGCAGCCAAGATTGGGCTAGCGGGGGGAAAGAGACCCAGTACTTC. V gene TRBV4-2 combines with J gene TRBJ2-5; 11 nucleotides line up with TRBD2. CDR3 length equals 17 residues. Germline CDR1 and CDR2: LGHNA and YNFKEQ. J lost 3 bases, V lost 0 bases, and 6 bases had no gene match.

The V and J genes are TRBV4-3 and TRBJ2-7, with D possibly being TRBD2 (6 bases). Trimming shortened V by 3 bases and J by 6 bases, and 18 bases separated the two germline ends. The CDR3 spans 15 residues. CDR1 and CDR2 from the germline V gene are LGHNA and YSLEER. CDR3 in amino acids: CASSQYSGLMGEQYF. As DNA, the CDR3 is TGCGCCAGCAGCCAGTACTCGGGACTGATGGGCGAGCAGTACTTC.

V gene TRBV6-1 combines with J gene TRBJ1-5; D possibly corresponds to TRBD1 (5 bases). Germline V gene lookup returns CDR1 MNHNS and CDR2 SASEGT. The CDR3 contains 13 residues. Trimming took 7 bases from V and 6 from J, leaving 13 bases between them. This CDR3 reads CASTTRRGQPQHF. The CDR3 coding sequence is TGTGCCAGCACGACCCGAAGGGGTCAGCCCCAGCATTTT.

The chain joins TRBV7-9 to TRBJ1-2, with D uncertain. Looked up from germline, CDR1 is SEHNR and CDR2 is FQNEAQ (reference sequence). Trimming took off 1 base at V and 8 bases at J, with 8 bases between the two ends. This CDR3 is 12 amino acids long. CDR3 in amino acids: CASSLVPAGYTF. The CDR3 region has the DNA TGTGCCAGCAGCTTAGTCCCAGCGGGCTACACCTTC.